Below, one TCR beta chain is given with its context. This entry comes from a study of cytomegalovirus exposure and HLA in healthy donors. CDR1 is SGHAT and CDR2 is FQNNGV in the germline V gene. The CDR3 sequence is 17 residues long. V shed 2 bases, J shed 0 bases, and the junction held 9 bases outside the gene matches. Researchers ran the PCR with 60 Vbeta and 13 Jbeta primers. Sequenced by immunoSEQ multiplex PCR; TCRdb stores in-frame clones only, minus some. The sample totals tens of thousands of clones; its top ten clones hold 2% to 2.5%. J is TRBJ2-7 and V is TRBV11-2, with 8 bases matching TRBD1. This TCR was recovered from a woman in her thirties or forties in good health and CMV-seronegative. The sample was PBMCs. This CDR3 reads CASSLPYRGASSYEQYF. In nucleotides, the CDR3 is TGTGCCAGCAGCTTACCATACAGGGGGGCGAGCTCCTACGAGCAGTACTTC.